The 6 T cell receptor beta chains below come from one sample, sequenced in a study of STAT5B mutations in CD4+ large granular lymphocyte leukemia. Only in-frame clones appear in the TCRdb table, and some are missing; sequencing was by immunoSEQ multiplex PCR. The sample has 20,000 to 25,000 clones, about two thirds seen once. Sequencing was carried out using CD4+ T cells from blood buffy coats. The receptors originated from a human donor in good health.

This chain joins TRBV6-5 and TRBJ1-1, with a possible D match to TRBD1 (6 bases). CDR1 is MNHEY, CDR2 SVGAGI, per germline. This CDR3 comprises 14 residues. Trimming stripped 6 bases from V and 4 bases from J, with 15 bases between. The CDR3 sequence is CASRGQGSGTEAFF. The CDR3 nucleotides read TGTGCCAGCAGGGGCCAGGGGAGCGGCACTGAAGCTTTCTTT.

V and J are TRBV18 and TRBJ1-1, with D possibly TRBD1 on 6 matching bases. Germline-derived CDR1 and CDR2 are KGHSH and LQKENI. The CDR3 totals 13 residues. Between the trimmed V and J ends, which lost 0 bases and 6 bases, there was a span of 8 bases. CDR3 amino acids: CASSPPWGPEAFF. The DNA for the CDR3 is TGTGCCAGCTCACCACCCTGGGGGCCTGAAGCTTTCTTT.

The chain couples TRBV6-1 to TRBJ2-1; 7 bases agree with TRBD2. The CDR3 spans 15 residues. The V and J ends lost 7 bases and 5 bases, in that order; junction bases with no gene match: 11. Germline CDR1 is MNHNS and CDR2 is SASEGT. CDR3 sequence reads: CASTTGLLGNNEQFF. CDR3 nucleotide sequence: TGTGCCAGCACCACGGGACTATTGGGTAACAATGAGCAGTTCTTC.

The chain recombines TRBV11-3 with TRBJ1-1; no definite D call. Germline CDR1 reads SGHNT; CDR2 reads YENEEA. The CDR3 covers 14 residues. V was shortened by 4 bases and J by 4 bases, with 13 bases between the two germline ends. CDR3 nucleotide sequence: TGTGCCAGCAGCTCGCCTAAGGCTATCACTGAAGCTTTCTTT. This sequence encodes CASSSPKAITEAFF.

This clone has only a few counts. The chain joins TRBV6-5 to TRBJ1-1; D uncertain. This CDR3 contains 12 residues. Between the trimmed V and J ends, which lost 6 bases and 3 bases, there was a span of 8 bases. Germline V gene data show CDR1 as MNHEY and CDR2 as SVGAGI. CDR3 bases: TGTGCCAGCAGCCATCGGGACACTGAAGCTTTCTTT. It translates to CASSHRDTEAFF.

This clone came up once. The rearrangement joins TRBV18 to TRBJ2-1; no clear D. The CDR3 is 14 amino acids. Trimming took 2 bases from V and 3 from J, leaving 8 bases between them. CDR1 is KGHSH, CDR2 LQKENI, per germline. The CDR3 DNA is TGTGCCAGCTCACCAAATGGTCTCTACAATGAGCAGTTCTTC. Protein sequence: CASSPNGLYNEQFF.